These 21 T cell receptor beta chains share one sample of origin, sequenced in a study of control samples from healthy donors and cancer patients. Repertoires were generated with immunoSEQ multiplex PCR, while TCRdb's copy carries only in-frame clones and drops some. The data contain about 59,000 clones, roughly 90% of them singletons. Material for sequencing was PBMCs. These receptors all come from a man between 40 and 49 years old with colorectal cancer.

The V call is TRBV5-6, the J call TRBJ2-5; possible D gene TRBD1, 5 bases. V lost 4 bases to trimming and J lost 9 bases, with 19 bases between them. The CDR3 covers 14 residues. Germline lookup yields CDR1 SGHDT and CDR2 YYEEEE. CDR3 residues: CASSPRTTGFAQYF. The CDR3 DNA is TGTGCCAGCAGCCCCCGGACAACGGGCTTTGCCCAGTACTTC.

This chain links TRBV20-1 with TRBJ2-5, with D hard to call. This CDR3 is built from 14 residues. Germline loops: CDR1 DFQATT, CDR2 SNEGSKA (reference sequence). V lost 3 bases and J lost 2, with 13 bases in between. The CDR3 nucleotides read TGCAGTGCTAGTCTGGGCTCCTTTCAAGAGACCCAGTACTTC. As protein: CSASLGSFQETQYF.

The chain's CDR3 is CASSSGTVKTEAFF. DNA of the CDR3: TGTGCCAGCAGCTCTGGGACGGTCAAAACTGAAGCTTTCTTT. This chain uses TRBV5-4 with TRBJ1-1; a weak D match, TRBD1 (5 bases). With 3 bases removed from V and 5 bases from J, the gap between germline ends came to 14 bases. There are 14 residues in the CDR3. Per germline, CDR1 SGHNT and CDR2 YYREEE (reference sequence).

The gene calls are TRBV6-1 and TRBJ1-5; 7 bases align to TRBD1. Per germline, CDR1 MNHNS and CDR2 SASEGT. CDR3 size: 18 residues. The ends lost 1 base at V and 6 bases at J; junction bases unmatched: 15. The CDR3 DNA reads TGTGCCAGCAGTGAAGAGGAGCGTTGGGCAGGGGGACGTCAGCCCCAGCATTTT. Its translation is CASSEEERWAGGRQPQHF.

This chain's CDR3 is CASSPVWGGTDTEAFF. CDR3 in DNA: TGTGCCAGCAGCCCCGTATGGGGGGGGACGGACACTGAAGCTTTCTTT. The rearrangement joins TRBV7-9 to TRBJ1-1; weak D call: TRBD1 (5 bases). Per germline, CDR1 SEHNR and CDR2 FQNEAQ (reference sequence). CDR3 size: 16 residues. V was cut by 5 bases and J by 3 bases, with 19 bases left in between.

The chain combines TRBV15 with TRBJ2-3; 11 nucleotides match TRBD2. Germline V gene lookup returns CDR1 LNHNV and CDR2 YYDKDF (reference sequence). V gave up 3 bases and J gave up 1 base; unmatched junction bases: 9. This CDR3 is 18 amino acids long. CDR3 sequence: CATSSLSGLAGRTDTQYF. The CDR3 bases are TGTGCCACCAGCAGCCTCAGTGGACTAGCGGGCCGCACAGATACGCAGTATTTT.

This chain uses TRBV19 with TRBJ2-5; 12 bases agree with TRBD1. V dropped 0 bases and J dropped 5; count of bases not matched to a gene: 10. CDR1 is LNHDA and CDR2 is SQIVND in the germline V gene (reference sequence). CDR3 length: 18 residues. The CDR3 DNA reads as TGTGCCAGTAGTATAGACTTCCGGGGACAGGGGGCTATGGAGACCCAGTACTTC. This sequence encodes CASSIDFRGQGAMETQYF.

The J gene is TRBJ1-1, the V gene TRBV7-8; D is unclear. The CDR3 contains 13 residues. The germline CDR1 and CDR2 sequences are SGHVS and FQNEAQ. V gave up 4 bases and J gave up 3 bases, with 9 bases separating them. The CDR3: CASSSRWDTEAFF. The CDR3 bases are TGTGCCAGCAGCTCGCGGTGGGACACTGAAGCTTTCTTT. The full variable domain, with the rest looked up from reference TRBV7-8 and TRBJ1-1, is GAGVSQSPRYKVAKRGQDVALRCDPISGHVSLFWYQQALGQGPEFLTYFQNEAQLDKSGLPSDRFFAERPEGSVSTLKIQRTQQEDSAVYLCASSSRWDTEAFFGQGTRLTVV.

The V gene is TRBV11-3, the J gene TRBJ1-1; D remains ambiguous. Looked up from germline, CDR1 is SGHNT and CDR2 is YENEEA. The V end was cut by 1 base, the J end by 2 bases, with 8 bases between. The CDR3 is 14 amino acids. The CDR3 protein is CASSLGRLNTEAFF. Here the CDR3 DNA reads TGTGCCAGCAGCTTAGGCCGGCTTAACACTGAAGCTTTCTTT.

This clone was seen only once. This chain joins TRBV30 and TRBJ2-7; a weak D match, TRBD1 (5 bases). This CDR3 spans 14 amino acids. V shed 2 bases and J shed 3 bases, with 14 bases lying between them. Looked up from germline, CDR1 is GTSNPN and CDR2 is SVGIG (reference sequence). The CDR3 sequence: CAWSPLVGRYEQYF. CDR3 DNA sequence: TGTGCCTGGAGTCCATTGGTGGGGCGCTACGAGCAGTACTTC.

This chain connects TRBV19 to TRBJ1-5; 7 bases agree with TRBD1. Trimming removed 5 bases from V and 2 bases from J; junction bases left unmatched: 9. In germline, CDR1 is LNHDA, CDR2 SQIVND (reference sequence). The CDR3 loop spans 16 amino acids. CDR3 in amino acids: CASSLLTGNRNQPQHF. The CDR3 bases are TGTGCCAGTAGTCTACTGACAGGGAACCGCAATCAGCCCCAGCATTTT.

This chain joins TRBV27 and TRBJ2-5; TRBD2 matches 11 bases. Per germline, CDR1 MNHEY and CDR2 SMNVEV (reference sequence). This CDR3 spans 15 amino acids. Trimming removed 8 bases from V and 5 bases from J; junction bases left unmatched: 10. The CDR3 DNA sequence: TGTGCCAGCGCATCACTAGCGGGGGCGGGGGAGACCCAGTACTTC. It translates to CASASLAGAGETQYF.

V gene TRBV5-4 combines with J gene TRBJ1-1; D unresolved. Per the germline V gene, CDR1 is SGHNT and CDR2 is YYREEE (reference sequence). The CDR3 consists of 15 residues. V lost 1 base and J lost 3, with 13 bases in between. CDR3 protein: CASSLSSRVDTEAFF. CDR3 bases: TGTGCCAGCAGCTTGTCGTCAAGAGTAGACACTGAAGCTTTCTTT.

CDR3 nucleotide sequence: TGTGCCAGTGGGGGAGGGATAAAAATGAACACTGAAGCTTTCTTT. Its protein is CASGGGIKMNTEAFF. The rearrangement links TRBV19 to TRBJ1-1; D is possibly TRBD1 (5 bases). The CDR3 consists of 15 residues. V was shortened by 8 bases and J by 0 bases, with 16 bases between the two germline ends. Germline CDR1 LNHDA, CDR2 SQIVND (reference sequence).

This chain connects TRBV9 to TRBJ2-3, with 12 bases identical to TRBD2. The CDR3 covers 17 residues. The trim removed 2 bases at V and 2 bases at J, leaving 6 bases unmatched. Germline CDR1 is SGDLS and CDR2 is YYNGEE. The DNA for the CDR3 is TGTGCCAGCAGCGTGGAAACTAGCGGGGGGTACACAGATACGCAGTATTTT. It is translated as CASSVETSGGYTDTQYF. Full variable domain (rest looked up from reference TRBV9 and TRBJ2-3): DSGVTQTPKHLITATGQRVTLRCSPRSGDLSVYWYQQSLDQGLQFLIQYYNGEERAKGNILERFSAQQFPDLHSELNLSSLELGDSALYFCASSVETSGGYTDTQYFGPGTRLTVL.

The V and J genes are TRBV5-1 and TRBJ1-6; D may be TRBD1 (5 bases). The CDR3 has 15 amino acids. Germline loops: CDR1 SGHRS, CDR2 YFSETQ. Trimming shortened V by 3 bases and J by 8 bases, and 15 bases separated the two germline ends. The DNA of the CDR3 is TGCGCCAGCAGCTCCTCTACGGGGCCCGATTCACCCCTCCACTTT. This translates into CASSSSTGPDSPLHF.

The chain recombines TRBV4-3 with TRBJ2-7; D is perhaps TRBD2 (6 bases). The germline V gene encodes CDR1 LGHNA and CDR2 YSLEER. V was cut by 4 bases and J by 5 bases, with 18 bases left in between. CDR3 length equals 15 residues. The CDR3 here is CASSPSPGGSHEQYF. For the CDR3, the DNA is TGCGCCAGCAGCCCTTCCCCTGGGGGGTCCCACGAGCAGTACTTC.

V and J are TRBV2 and TRBJ2-5, with 9 bases matching TRBD2. Looked up from germline, CDR1 is SNHLY and CDR2 is FYNNEI. The trim removed 8 bases at V and 5 bases at J, leaving 12 bases unmatched. This CDR3 spans 15 amino acids. CDR3 protein: CASGAGGLGRETQYF. The CDR3 region has the DNA TGTGCCAGCGGAGCGGGGGGCCTAGGGAGGGAGACCCAGTACTTC.

The J gene is TRBJ2-7, the V gene TRBV6-5, with TRBD1 matching over 8 bases. CDR3 length: 15 amino acids. The junction had 7 bases not matched to a gene; V was cut back by 0 bases and J by 6 bases. The germline V gene encodes CDR1 MNHEY and CDR2 SVGAGI. The CDR3 DNA follows: TGTGCCAGCAGTTACTCATCCAGGGGGCAGGGCGAGCAGTACTTC. Its translation is CASSYSSRGQGEQYF.

V usage is TRBV7-9 and J usage is TRBJ1-5; possibly TRBD1 for D (5 bases). Trimming left V 4 bases short and J 4 bases short, with 14 bases between. Germline V gene sequence: CDR1 SEHNR, CDR2 FQNEAQ (reference sequence). This CDR3 is built from 15 residues. CDR3 DNA: TGTGCCAGCAGCTCATCCGGGGCTTCTAATCAGCCCCAGCATTTT. Protein product: CASSSSGASNQPQHF.

The table lists this clone with a count of one. The V gene is TRBV7-8, the J gene TRBJ2-1; tentative D call: TRBD2 (5 bases). The germline CDR1 and CDR2 sequences are SGHVS and FQNEAQ. The V and J ends lost 1 base and 1 base respectively, with 11 bases between them. CDR3 length: 16 amino acids. CDR3 bases: TGTGCCAGCAGCTTAGTTTCCGGGATTTCCTACAATGAGCAGTTCTTC. Protein: CASSLVSGISYNEQFF.